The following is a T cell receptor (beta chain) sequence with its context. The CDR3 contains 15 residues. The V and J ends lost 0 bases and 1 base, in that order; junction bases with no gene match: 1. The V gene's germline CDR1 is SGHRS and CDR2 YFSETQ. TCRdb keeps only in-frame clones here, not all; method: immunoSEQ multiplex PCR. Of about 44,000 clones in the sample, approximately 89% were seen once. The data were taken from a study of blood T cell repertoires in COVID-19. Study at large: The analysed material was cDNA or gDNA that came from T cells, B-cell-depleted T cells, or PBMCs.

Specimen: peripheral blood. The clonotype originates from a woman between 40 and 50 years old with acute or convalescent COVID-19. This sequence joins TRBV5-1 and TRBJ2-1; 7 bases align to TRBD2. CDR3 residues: CASSLVGGSYNEQFF. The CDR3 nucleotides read TGCGCCAGCAGCTTGGTGGGGGGGTCCTACAATGAGCAGTTCTTC.